Below, 20 T cell receptor beta chains from the same sample are listed, as sequenced in a study of T cell responses to AZD1222 COVID-19 vaccine. TCRdb's table, derived via immunoSEQ multiplex PCR, lists solely in-frame clones and lacks some. The sample shows around 130,000 clones, around 90% of them seen only once. The sequenced sample was peripheral blood, obtained 28 days after the second AZD1222 dose. These receptors all stem from an adult who received the AZD1222 COVID-19 vaccine.

The rearrangement uses TRBV19 and TRBJ1-2; D unresolved. This CDR3 region has 14 residues. Deletions cut 3 bases from V and 7 bases from J, with 15 bases between. Germline V lookup: CDR1 LNHDA, CDR2 SQIVND (reference sequence). CDR3 loop: CASSIQGSNGGYTF. CDR3 coding DNA: TGTGCCAGTAGTATTCAAGGGTCTAACGGTGGCTACACCTTC.

The CDR3 spells CATSGPARYGYTF. CDR3 DNA: TGTGCCACCAGTGGGCCGGCCCGCTATGGCTACACCTTC. The chain recombines TRBV24-1 with TRBJ1-2; the D is unclear. V lost 5 bases, J lost 4 bases, and 10 bases lay in between. This CDR3 comprises 13 residues. Germline V CDR1 and CDR2: KGHDR, SFDVKD.

Here the CDR3 reads CANRDSGNTIYF. The DNA for the CDR3 is TGTGCCAACCGGGACAGTGGAAACACCATATATTTT. The genes are TRBV10-3 and TRBJ1-3; 7 nucleotides align to TRBD1. CDR1 is ENHRY, CDR2 SYGVKD, per germline. V lost 10 bases to trimming and J lost 3 bases; unmatched junction nucleotides: 3. This CDR3 spans 12 amino acids.

The chain joins TRBV23-1 to TRBJ2-6, with 7 bases lining up with TRBD1. TRBV23-1 is an ORF; its function is uncertain. This CDR3 is 20 amino acids long. The V gene end was trimmed by 4 bases and the J gene end by 0 bases; junction bases not matched to a gene: 15. The CDR3 region has the DNA TGCGCCAGCAGTCCCAATTCGGACAGGCCGCTGAGCTCTGGGGCCAACGTCCTGACTTTC. Translated: CASSPNSDRPLSSGANVLTF.

This clone was seen just once. The chain has TRBV5-1 and TRBJ2-2, with TRBD1 matching over 8 bases. The V and J ends lost 3 bases and 2 bases, in that order; junction bases with no gene match: 6. This CDR3 is 16 amino acids long. Per germline, CDR1 SGHRS and CDR2 YFSETQ. Here the CDR3 reads CASSWQTGANTGELFF. The DNA of the CDR3 is TGCGCCAGCAGCTGGCAGACAGGGGCCAACACCGGGGAGCTGTTTTTT.

V and J are TRBV7-9 and TRBJ2-2; D not certain. Trimming removed 5 bases from V and 7 bases from J, with 8 bases in between. The CDR3 contains 12 residues. Per the germline V gene, CDR1 is SEHNR and CDR2 is FQNEAQ (reference sequence). CDR3 amino acids: CASSLYIGELFF. The CDR3 nucleotides are TGTGCCAGCAGCCTTTACATCGGGGAGCTGTTTTTT.

The chain recombines TRBV9 with TRBJ1-2; D remains unclear. Germline V gene sequence: CDR1 SGDLS, CDR2 YYNGEE. The CDR3 extends over 14 amino acids. V gave up 2 bases and J gave up 8 bases, with 16 bases separating them. CDR3 nucleotides: TGTGCCAGCAGCGTCAGAGGAGATCTAACCGGCTACACCTTC. It yields the protein CASSVRGDLTGYTF.

The CDR3 nucleotides are TGCGCCAGCAGAAAACGGACAGGGGATCCCGGGGAGCTGTTTTTT. It is translated as CASRKRTGDPGELFF. The rearrangement links TRBV5-1 to TRBJ2-2, with 9 bases fitting TRBD1. J lost 6 bases, V lost 5 bases, and 8 bases had no gene match. Germline assignment: CDR1 SGHRS and CDR2 YFSETQ. CDR3 size: 15 residues.

The chain combines TRBV15 with TRBJ1-3; D unresolved. This CDR3 spans 14 amino acids. V gave up 1 base and J gave up 4 bases, with 8 bases separating them. Germline V gives CDR1 LNHNV, CDR2 YYDKDF (reference sequence). CDR3 coding DNA: TGTGCCACCAGCAGAGTCTTAGGGGGAAACACCATATATTTT. It codes for CATSRVLGGNTIYF.

The CDR3 DNA reads as TGTGCCATCAGTGAGAGGGCGCAGGATGACTACGAGCAGTACTTC. It specifies CAISERAQDDYEQYF. The V call is TRBV10-3, the J call TRBJ2-7, with no clear D. Germline V gives CDR1 ENHRY, CDR2 SYGVKD. The CDR3 is 15 amino acids. Trimming shortened V by 2 bases and J by 3 bases, and 14 bases separated the two germline ends.

The gene calls are TRBV6-1 and TRBJ2-4, with a weak D call TRBD2 (6 bases). Germline CDR1 reads MNHNS; CDR2 reads SASEGT. This CDR3 comprises 13 residues. Trimming stripped 2 bases from V and 7 bases from J, with 9 bases between. CDR3 in DNA: TGTGCCAGCAGTGAACCGGGGGTGAACATTCAGTACTTC. Protein product: CASSEPGVNIQYF.

The V and J genes are TRBV7-2 and TRBJ1-2; 7 bases map to TRBD1. This CDR3 comprises 18 residues. Germline V CDR1 and CDR2: SGHTA, FQGNSA. The V segment lost 0 bases and the J segment 1 base; nucleotides outside the gene matches: 11. This chain's CDR3 is CASSLARGTGALNYGYTF. The CDR3 DNA reads TGTGCCAGCAGCTTAGCGAGGGGAACAGGGGCCCTTAACTATGGCTACACCTTC.

The chain has TRBV6-5 and TRBJ1-6; 8 bases line up with TRBD1. The V gene end was trimmed by 7 bases and the J gene end by 11 bases; junction bases not matched to a gene: 7. The CDR3 has 13 residues. Per the germline V gene, CDR1 is MNHEY and CDR2 is SVGAGI. The CDR3 region is CASTQTGAPPLHF. CDR3 in DNA: TGTGCCAGCACACAGACAGGGGCGCCACCCCTCCACTTT.

The chain uses TRBV2 and TRBJ1-2; no firm D call. Germline CDR1 and CDR2: SNHLY and FYNNEI. CDR3 length: 13 amino acids. V was trimmed by 3 bases and J by 4 bases, leaving 9 bases between them. CDR3 bases: TGTGCCAGCAGTGAGTCAAGGGTCTATGGCTACACCTTC. It encodes CASSESRVYGYTF.

The chain combines TRBV18 with TRBJ2-5, with D perhaps TRBD2 (5 bases). CDR1 is KGHSH and CDR2 is LQKENI in the germline V gene. This CDR3 is built from 14 residues. Trimming removed 3 bases from V and 1 base from J, with 9 bases in between. This CDR3 reads CASSPEGTQETQYF. The DNA for the CDR3 is TGTGCCAGCTCACCCGAGGGAACCCAAGAGACCCAGTACTTC.

J is TRBJ2-5 and V is TRBV29-1; 10 bases agree with TRBD2. Germline V gene data show CDR1 as SQVTM and CDR2 as ANQGSEA. Trimming removed 4 bases from V and 5 bases from J; junction bases left unmatched: 4. This CDR3 is built from 13 residues. CDR3 loop: CSVAAGGPETQYF. The CDR3, as DNA: TGCAGCGTTGCAGCGGGGGGGCCTGAGACCCAGTACTTC. The full variable domain, rest sourced from reference TRBV29-1 and TRBJ2-5, is SAVISQKPSRDICQRGTSLTIQCQVDSQVTMMFWYRQQPGQSLTLIATANQGSEATYESGFVIDKFPISRPNLTFSTLTVSNMSPEDSSIYLCSVAAGGPETQYFGPGTRLLVL.

The chain recombines TRBV30 with TRBJ1-2, with no clear D. The CDR3 has 12 amino acids. The germline gives CDR1 GTSNPN, CDR2 SVGIG (reference sequence). V lost 8 bases, J lost 7 bases, and 17 bases lay in between. The CDR3 here is CARSWERAGYTF. CDR3 DNA: TGTGCCCGCTCGTGGGAGAGGGCTGGCTACACCTTC.

This clone came up once. This chain uses TRBV5-1 with TRBJ1-4; 7 bases agree with TRBD1. V lost 0 bases and J lost 8; bases outside the gene matches: 4. There are 14 residues in the CDR3. Germline CDR1 is SGHRS and CDR2 is YFSETQ. Written as DNA, the CDR3 is TGCGCCAGCAGCTTGGGAGGGGGCTCGGAAAAACTGTTTTTT. Its translation is CASSLGGGSEKLFF.

The chain recombines TRBV28 with TRBJ2-7; 8 nucleotides line up with TRBD1. The CDR3 sequence is 13 residues long. Germline values: CDR1 MDHEN, CDR2 SYDVKM. The V gene end was trimmed by 6 bases and the J gene end by 3 bases; junction bases not matched to a gene: 4. CDR3 nucleotides: TGTGCCAGCAGGACAGGGGAGAGCTACGAGCAGTACTTC. Its translation: CASRTGESYEQYF.

The gene calls are TRBV18 and TRBJ1-1, with a possible D match to TRBD1 (6 bases). This CDR3 contains 14 residues. From germline, CDR1 is KGHSH and CDR2 LQKENI. Trimming shortened V by 6 bases and J by 0 bases, and 11 bases separated the two germline ends. The CDR3 loop reads CASSQQGLNTEAFF. The CDR3 DNA follows: TGTGCCAGCTCGCAACAGGGACTGAACACTGAAGCTTTCTTT.